This record looks at one T cell receptor beta chain sequence and its context. Its antigen is unknown. Donors counted as nominally healthy when sampled, yet unrecorded immune exposures were likely. This specimen comes from a study of cytomegalovirus exposure and HLA in healthy donors. PCR primers comprised 60 Vbeta and 13 Jbeta primers. Assay used: immunoSEQ multiplex PCR; TCRdb lists only in-frame clones, some missing. Among some 130,000 clones listed, around four fifths were seen once. The study's findings and limits: CMV serostatus was the sole immune exposure information available.

Germline CDR1 is SQVTM and CDR2 is ANQGSEA. CDR3 size: 14 residues. V lost 3 bases, J lost 6 bases, and 15 bases lay in between. The chain is built from TRBV29-1 and TRBJ2-1; TRBD1 might be the D (5 bases). Source material: PBMCs. The clonotype comes from a man aged 25 to 45 in good health. For the CDR3, the DNA is TGCAGCGTTGATCATCAGGGATCAGTCAATGAGCAGTTCTTC. Translating it yields CSVDHQGSVNEQFF.